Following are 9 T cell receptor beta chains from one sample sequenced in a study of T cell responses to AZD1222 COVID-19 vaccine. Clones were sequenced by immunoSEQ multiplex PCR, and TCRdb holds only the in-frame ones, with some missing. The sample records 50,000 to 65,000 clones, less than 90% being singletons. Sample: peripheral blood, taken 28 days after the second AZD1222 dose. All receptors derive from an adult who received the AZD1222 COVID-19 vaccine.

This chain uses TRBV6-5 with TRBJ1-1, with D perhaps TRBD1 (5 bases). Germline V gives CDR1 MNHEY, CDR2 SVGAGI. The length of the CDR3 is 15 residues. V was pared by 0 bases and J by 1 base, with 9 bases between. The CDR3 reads CASSYSARANTEAFF. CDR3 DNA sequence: TGTGCCAGCAGTTACTCTGCCAGGGCGAACACTGAAGCTTTCTTT.

As DNA, the CDR3 is TGTGCCAGCAGTTTGGGTTTGAACACTGAAGCTTTCTTT. Translation: CASSLGLNTEAFF. The chain joins TRBV6-5 to TRBJ1-1, with D hard to call. Germline CDR1 is MNHEY and CDR2 is SVGAGI. The germline V and J ends were trimmed by 4 bases and 0 bases, with 6 bases remaining between them. The CDR3 loop spans 13 amino acids.

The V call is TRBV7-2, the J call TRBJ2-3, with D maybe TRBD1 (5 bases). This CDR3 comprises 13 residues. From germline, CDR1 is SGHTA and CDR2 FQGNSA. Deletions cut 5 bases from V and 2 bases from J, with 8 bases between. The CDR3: CASSNRYTDTQYF. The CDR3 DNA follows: TGTGCCAGCAGCAACAGGTACACAGATACGCAGTATTTT.

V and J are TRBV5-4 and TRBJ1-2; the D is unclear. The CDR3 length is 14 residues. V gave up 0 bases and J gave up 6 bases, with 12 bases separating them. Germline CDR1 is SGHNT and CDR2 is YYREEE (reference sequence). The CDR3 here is CASSLEGPSDGYTF. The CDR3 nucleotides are TGTGCCAGCAGCTTGGAGGGCCCTTCCGATGGCTACACCTTC.

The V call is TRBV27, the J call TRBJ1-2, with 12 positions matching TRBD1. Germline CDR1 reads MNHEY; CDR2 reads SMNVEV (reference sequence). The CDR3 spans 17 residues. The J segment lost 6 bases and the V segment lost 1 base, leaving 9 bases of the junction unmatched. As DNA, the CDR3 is TGTGCCAGCAGTTTATTCCCCGGGACAGGGGGCAGGGATGGCTACACCTTC. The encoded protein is CASSLFPGTGGRDGYTF.

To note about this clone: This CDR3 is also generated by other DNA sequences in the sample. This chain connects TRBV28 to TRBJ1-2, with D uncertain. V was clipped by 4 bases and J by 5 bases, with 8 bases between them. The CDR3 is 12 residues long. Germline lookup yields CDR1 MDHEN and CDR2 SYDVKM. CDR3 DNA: TGTGCCAGCAGTTCCCAGCGATATGGCTACACCTTC. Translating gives CASSSQRYGYTF.

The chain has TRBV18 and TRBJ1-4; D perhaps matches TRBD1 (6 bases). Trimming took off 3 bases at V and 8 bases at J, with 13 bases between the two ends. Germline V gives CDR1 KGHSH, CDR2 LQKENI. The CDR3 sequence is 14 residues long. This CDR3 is CASSPRQGREKLFF. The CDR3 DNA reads TGTGCCAGCTCACCGAGGCAGGGGAGGGAAAAACTGTTTTTT.

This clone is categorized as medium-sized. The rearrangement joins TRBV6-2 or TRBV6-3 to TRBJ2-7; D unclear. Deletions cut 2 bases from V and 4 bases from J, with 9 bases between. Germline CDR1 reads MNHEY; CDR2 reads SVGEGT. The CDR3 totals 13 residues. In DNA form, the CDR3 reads TGTGCCAGCAGTTACGAGGAAGATTACGAGCAGTACTTC. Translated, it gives CASSYEEDYEQYF.

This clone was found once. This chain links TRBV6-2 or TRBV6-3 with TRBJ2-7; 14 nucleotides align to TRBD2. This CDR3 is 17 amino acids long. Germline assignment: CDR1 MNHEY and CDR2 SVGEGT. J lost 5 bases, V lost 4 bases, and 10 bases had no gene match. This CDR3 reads CASSLTGTSGRRNEQYF. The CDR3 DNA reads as TGTGCCAGCAGTTTGACCGGGACTAGCGGGAGAAGGAACGAGCAGTACTTC.